This T cell receptor (beta chain) is drawn from a study of CD8 T cells in Susac syndrome (dated by TCRdb to about 2019). At the level of the whole study: Among the Susac syndrome patients who were sequenced, clinically active disease was present in six and clinical remission was observed in fewer than 10. At blood withdrawal, Susac syndrome patients were therapy-naive, treated with corticosteroids (with IVIg additionally given to some), or treated with IVIg alone. The study used repertoire sequencing to test whether antigen drove CD8+ T cell activation and differentiation in Susac syndrome. CD8+ T cell repertoire clonality was compared between 11 to 12 healthy donors, approximately 14 Susac syndrome patients and some 15 multiple sclerosis patients.

The paper's findings and limits, for the study overall: Susac syndrome CD8+ repertoires showed clonal expansion, highest in CD8+ TEMRA cells and greater in clinically active than remitting patients. The number of individuals in the TCR sequencing and HLA analysis was recognized as being relatively small. Sixteen Susac-specific public clones were identified in the total CD8+ repertoire, and roughly five Susac-specific public clones were identified in the CD8+ TEMRA repertoire.

Peripheral blood CD8+ and CD4+ T cells from healthy donors, Susac syndrome patients and multiple sclerosis patients were profiled using high-throughput TCR beta sequencing. The Susac syndrome patients fulfilled recently defined diagnostic criteria for either definite or probable disease. Bulk CD8+ and CD4+ T cells were purified by magnetic negative isolation, whereas CD8+ TEMRA cells were enriched by FACS. Blood was collected in EDTA tubes and processed within 24 hours, with PBMCs isolated through density gradient centrifugation. PBMCs intended for TCR sequencing were cryopreserved in liquid nitrogen and were subsequently thawed in a 37 degrees C water bath. The sorted or isolated CD4+, CD8+ and CD8+ TEMRA cells had a purity of 90% or higher. RNA was extracted using the RNeasy kit, and roughly 0.45 to 1 ug of the RNA was reverse transcribed with random hexamers. The immunoSEQ multiplex PCR assay, which covers 54 Vbeta and 13 Jbeta segments, was used to amplify TCR beta CDR3 regions. PCR amplification bias was corrected using a synthetic template baseline for primer optimization and computational correction. The published analysis was carried out like this. Reads were annotated to V, D and J genes per IMGT and analyzed with immunoSEQ Analyzer, keeping only productive sequences. Clonality was computed as one minus Shannon entropy normalized by log2 of the number of productive unique sequences. Public and private clones were assessed among the 100 most prevalent clones of each patient and control. Susac-specific clones were defined as absent from healthy and MS cohorts, 850 to 1,300 published viral clones and other ImmuneACCESS disease sequences. TCRdb itself trimmed the public reads at Q25 with fastp, ran MiXCR and retained productive beta chains. Each entry merges the rows of one CDR3 protein and shows their most common DNA and genes. These V and J calls derive from TCRdb rather than the authors' analysis. The sample records 95,000 to 150,000 distinct CDR3 sequences, 90% to 95% of which are singletons. The ten largest make up 0.25% to 0.3% of the sample.

Including the terminal cysteine and phenylalanine, the CDR3 comprises 15 residues. The read is trimmed to its CDR3 DNA, 45 bases read in frame from base 1. CDR1 and CDR2, looked up from the germline V gene, are SGHDN and FVKESK. Germline trimming amounts to 3 bases on V and 8 bases on J, with 10 as the count of junction bases outside the gene matches. On this clonotype itself: It lacks a known antigen. No per-base quality is available; no much larger clone lies one base away.

Sequencing input: CD8+ T cells from PBMCs. The chain uses TRBV14 and TRBJ1-2, with 9 bases matching TRBD1. The source is a human donor with Susac syndrome. The bases are TGTGCCAGCAGCCACCCGGGACAGGGCCTGAGGGGCTACACCTTC. Protein translation: CASSHPGQGLRGYTF.